These T cell receptor beta chains were read from a single sample in a study of cytomegalovirus exposure and HLA in healthy donors. Here immunoSEQ multiplex PCR was the method, and the copy in TCRdb shows in-frame clones only, minus some. Of approximately 100,000 clones in the sample, around three quarters were seen once. Sequencing was performed on PBMCs. Receptor source: a man aged 55-75 years in good health and CMV-seropositive. CDR3s include the opening cysteine and the closing phenylalanine or tryptophan. D genes are given only for firm matches. Clone sizes are given selectively: once, few, many, or a class where the clone is expanded.

cdr3_aa	cdr3_nt	d_call	clone_size	v_call	j_call
CASSLTGETEAFF	TGCGCCAGCAGCTTGACAGGTGAGACTGAAGCTTTCTTT	-	-	TRBV5-1	TRBJ1-1
CASSLVSRTGSYEQYF	TGTGCCAGCAGCTTAGTTTCCCGGACAGGCTCCTACGAGCAGTACTTC	TRBD1	-	TRBV7-9	TRBJ2-7
CASSSGQLPGNTIYF	TGTGCCAGCAGCTCAGGACAGCTTCCTGGAAACACCATATATTTT	-	-	TRBV7-6	TRBJ1-3
CASSNGNTEAFF	TGTGCCAGCAGTAACGGGAACACTGAAGCTTTCTTT	-	many	TRBV7-3	TRBJ1-1
CASSPWTGARGPGELFF	TGTGCCAGCAGTCCTTGGACAGGGGCGAGGGGACCCGGGGAGCTGTTTTTT	TRBD1	-	TRBV27	TRBJ2-2
CASSGLTGGGGFSYNEQFF	TGTGCCAGCAGCGGGTTGACAGGGGGTGGGGGTTTCTCCTACAATGAGCAGTTCTTC	TRBD1	-	TRBV7-6	TRBJ2-1
CASSFAGGYEQYF	TGTGCCAGCAGTTTTGCAGGGGGATACGAGCAGTACTTC	TRBD1	-	TRBV27	TRBJ2-7
CASSLGPGLTEAFF	TGCGCCAGCAGCTTGGGCCCCGGTCTAACTGAAGCTTTCTTT	-	-	TRBV5-1	TRBJ1-1
CAWSPQAGNTIYF	TGTGCCTGGAGCCCCCAGGCTGGAAACACCATATATTTT	-	few	TRBV30	TRBJ1-3
CASSYLASNQPQHF	TGTGCCAGCAGTTACTTGGCTAGCAATCAGCCCCAGCATTTT	-	-	TRBV6-5	TRBJ1-5
CASSGQGSSTDTQYF	TGTGCCAGCAGCGGACAGGGTTCTAGCACAGATACGCAGTATTTT	TRBD1	-	TRBV7-8	TRBJ2-3
CASSLAISSSYEQYF	TGCGCCAGCAGCCTAGCGATTTCGAGCTCCTACGAGCAGTACTTC	-	-	TRBV5-1	TRBJ2-7
CASSYITGGVSGEQYF	TGCGCCAGCAGCTACATTACAGGGGGCGTATCTGGCGAGCAGTACTTC	TRBD1	-	TRBV5-1	TRBJ2-7
CASSPDYSDTQYF	TGTGCCAGTAGTCCTGACTACTCAGATACGCAGTATTTT	-	-	TRBV19	TRBJ2-3
CAWSQARAYEQYF	TGTGCCTGGAGTCAGGCGCGAGCCTACGAGCAGTACTTC	-	once	TRBV30	TRBJ2-7
CASSSGTGGQETQYF	TGCGCCAGCAGCTCCGGGACAGGAGGGCAAGAGACCCAGTACTTC	TRBD1	-	TRBV5-1	TRBJ2-5
CASSRTPDRFEAFF	TGTGCCAGTAGTAGAACACCGGACAGATTTGAAGCTTTCTTT	-	-	TRBV19	TRBJ1-1
CASRGGLIPVVQYF	TGTGCCAGCAGGGGGGGACTTATTCCGGTGGTGCAGTACTTC	-	-	TRBV2	TRBJ2-5
CASRSGGGPTDTQYF	TGTGCCTCCCGGTCTGGCGGGGGGCCCACAGATACGCAGTATTTT	TRBD2	-	TRBV5-4	TRBJ2-3
CSVEERVGVADTQYF	TGCAGCGTTGAAGAGAGGGTGGGAGTTGCAGATACGCAGTATTTT	-	-	TRBV29-1	TRBJ2-3
CASSGGGAYEQYF	TGTGCCAGCAGTGGAGGAGGGGCCTACGAGCAGTACTTC	-	-	TRBV25-1	TRBJ2-7
CSVANRGLYEQYF	TGCAGCGTTGCTAACAGGGGGCTCTACGAGCAGTACTTC	TRBD1	-	TRBV29-1	TRBJ2-7
CASSEGRSYGYTF	TGTGCCAGCAGTGAGGGCAGATCCTATGGCTACACCTTC	-	-	TRBV2	TRBJ1-2
CASSIVAGGYEQYF	TGTGCCAGTAGTATAGTAGCGGGGGGCTACGAGCAGTACTTC	TRBD2	-	TRBV19	TRBJ2-7
CASTPTGGPYEQYF	TGTGCCAGCACCCCGACGGGGGGGCCCTACGAGCAGTACTTC	TRBD2	-	TRBV2	TRBJ2-7
CASTSPMGRNEQFF	TGTGCCAGCACCTCTCCAATGGGGAGAAATGAGCAGTTCTTC	-	-	TRBV25-1	TRBJ2-1
CASSWGMGTGVGGLYGYTF	TGTGCCAGCAGTTGGGGGATGGGAACAGGGGTCGGAGGGCTTTATGGCTACACCTTC	TRBD1	-	TRBV5-4	TRBJ1-2
CASSQQGGGFYEQYF	TGCGCCAGCAGCCAACAGGGAGGGGGGTTCTACGAGCAGTACTTC	-	-	TRBV4-3	TRBJ2-7
CAISSPFQETQYF	TGTGCCATCAGTTCCCCTTTCCAAGAGACCCAGTACTTC	-	-	TRBV10-3	TRBJ2-5
CASSPSGGHGYTF	TGTGCCAGCAGCCCGTCGGGGGGCCATGGCTACACCTTC	-	-	TRBV7-9	TRBJ1-2
CASSLVGVEGYTF	TGTGCCAGCAGCTTGGTCGGGGTGGAAGGCTACACCTTC	-	few	TRBV5-4	TRBJ1-2
CASSLFRADTQYF	TGTGCCAGCAGTTTATTCAGGGCAGATACGCAGTATTTT	-	few	TRBV27	TRBJ2-3
CASRRRGTEINQPQHF	TGTGCCAGCAGGCGTAGGGGGACAGAGATAAATCAGCCCCAGCATTTT	TRBD1	-	TRBV27	TRBJ1-5
CASSLGQGRDKGTNQPQHF	TGTGCCAGCAGCCTCGGACAGGGCCGGGACAAGGGGACCAATCAGCCCCAGCATTTT	TRBD1	-	TRBV7-9	TRBJ1-5
CASSYSGQGNYEQYF	TGTGCCAGCAGTTACTCAGGACAGGGCAACTACGAGCAGTACTTC	TRBD1	-	TRBV6-6	TRBJ2-7
CASSFGGGVGTGELFF	TGTGCCAGCAGCTTCGGGGGTGGAGTGGGCACCGGGGAGCTGTTTTTT	-	-	TRBV7-9	TRBJ2-2
CASSPGRRNEKLFF	TGCGCCAGCAGCCCTGGGAGACGAAATGAAAAACTGTTTTTT	-	few	TRBV4-3	TRBJ1-4
CASSHNRGLAYEQYF	TGTGCCAGCAGCCATAACAGGGGCCTAGCCTACGAGCAGTACTTC	TRBD1	-	TRBV4-2	TRBJ2-7
CASSIGSGSYEQYF	TGTGCCAGTAGTATAGGGTCAGGGTCCTACGAGCAGTACTTC	-	-	TRBV19	TRBJ2-7